The rows below give T cell receptor beta chains drawn from one sample of a study of OX40 agonist ivuxolimab in advanced cancers. The repertoire was sequenced with immunoSEQ multiplex PCR; TCRdb's copy has only in-frame clones and lacks some. The sample includes around 58,000 clones, approximately 90% of them seen just once. The specimen comprised CD4+ or CD8+ T cells sorted from blood, sampled in a trial of the OX40 agonist ivuxolimab. The receptor source for this set is an adult with an advanced solid tumor such as melanoma, head and neck, liver or kidney cancer. The CDR3 runs from the conserved cysteine through the conserved F or W.

CDR3: CASSPGVGYSNQPQHF; V: TRBV7-6; J: TRBJ1-5
CDR3: CASSLWTSGAGEQFF; V: TRBV7-2; J: TRBJ2-1
CDR3: CSAPTVYGYTF; V: TRBV20-1; J: TRBJ1-2
CDR3: CASSSGLGGNTIYF; V: TRBV28; J: TRBJ1-3
CDR3: CASSEGTGRTGELFF; V: TRBV10-1; J: TRBJ2-2
CDR3: CASSPPRDRGSYEQYF; V: TRBV18; J: TRBJ2-7
CDR3: CASSPRGGPQETQYF; V: TRBV18; J: TRBJ2-5
CDR3: CASSSTRKDREPEAFF; V: TRBV7-8; J: TRBJ1-1
CDR3: CASSLGPGDEQYF; V: TRBV5-4; J: TRBJ2-7
CDR3: CAWDRGQGISDTQYF; V: TRBV30; J: TRBJ2-3
CDR3: CASSKGLQHGTDTQYF; V: TRBV11-2; J: TRBJ2-3
CDR3: CASSVMASGELFF; V: TRBV6-1; J: TRBJ2-2
CDR3: CASSPGGGNQPQHF; V: TRBV5-1; J: TRBJ1-5
CDR3: CAWSGTTNTGELFF; V: TRBV30; J: TRBJ2-2
CDR3: CASGRRNEKLFF; V: TRBV27; J: TRBJ1-4
CDR3: CASSMETSGTNEQFF; V: TRBV19; J: TRBJ2-1
CDR3: CASRPDRGHNQPQHF; V: TRBV19; J: TRBJ1-5
CDR3: CASSQVGTNYGYTF; V: TRBV14; J: TRBJ1-2
CDR3: CASRQGHQNQPQHF; V: TRBV6-5; J: TRBJ1-5
CDR3: CASSLTGRNGELFF; V: TRBV19; J: TRBJ2-2
CDR3: CASSPRGKLAIHNEQFF; V: TRBV9; J: TRBJ2-1
CDR3: CASSRQVPNEKLFF; V: TRBV19; J: TRBJ1-4
CDR3: CASLGSTDTQYF; V: TRBV6-1; J: TRBJ2-3
CDR3: CAGTSGGQPQHF; V: TRBV6-6; J: TRBJ1-5
CDR3: CASSTAGARTDTQYF; V: TRBV5-1; J: TRBJ2-3
CDR3: CASSVAPNTQYF; V: TRBV9; J: TRBJ2-3
CDR3: CASSLQTNTEAFF; V: TRBV11-3; J: TRBJ1-1
CDR3: CASSVVVGYTEAFF; V: TRBV5-1; J: TRBJ1-1
CDR3: CASSLLAGGEETQYF; V: TRBV11-1; J: TRBJ2-5
CDR3: CASTTPDRLGEQFF; V: TRBV28; J: TRBJ2-1
CDR3: CASRAELNTEAFF; V: TRBV2; J: TRBJ1-1
CDR3: CASSGWTGSGNTIYF; V: TRBV6-1; J: TRBJ1-3
CDR3: CASSLRTSGLEQFF; V: TRBV5-4; J: TRBJ2-1
CDR3: CASSLPQGSGTEAFF; V: TRBV28; J: TRBJ1-1
CDR3: CASSFNGSYEQYF; V: TRBV27; J: TRBJ2-7
CDR3: CASSVGTGLAKNIQYF; V: TRBV9; J: TRBJ2-4
CDR3: CASTRSQGQNYEQYF; V: TRBV6-5; J: TRBJ2-7
CDR3: CASSTGTVNYEQYF; V: TRBV7-2; J: TRBJ2-7
CDR3: CASSLLEREGFYVEQFF; V: TRBV7-2; J: TRBJ2-1
CDR3: CASSRRSDTEAFF; V: TRBV7-2; J: TRBJ1-1
CDR3: CASSLGGASGTNNEQFF; V: TRBV5-1; J: TRBJ2-1
CDR3: CASSPTAGELFF; V: TRBV6-6; J: TRBJ2-2
CDR3: CATSERQGADEQYF; V: TRBV9; J: TRBJ2-7
CDR3: CASSLRRAAYEQYF; V: TRBV27; J: TRBJ2-7
CDR3: CASSGSRSSYEQYF; V: TRBV19; J: TRBJ2-7